A selection of T cell receptor beta chains follows, all from one sample in a study of neurological immune-mediated disorders. MiXCR was run by TCRdb on the 5' RACE reads, yielding one entry per CDR3 protein. The repertoire has tens of thousands of distinct CDR3 sequences, 3.6% of them found once; the top ten carry less than 2%. Sequencing was performed on PBMCs. These receptors originate from a young man with multiple sclerosis. Both conserved end residues are part of each CDR3. A D gene is named only where the DNA matches it firmly. Not all rows give a size; the values are once, few, many and, for expanded clones, a class.

v_gene	abundance	d_gene	j_gene	CDR3nt	CDR3aa
TRBV10-2	many	.	TRBJ2-5	TGCGCCAGCAGTGGGACTCGACAAGAGACCCAGTACTTC	CASSGTRQETQYF
TRBV5-1	many	.	TRBJ1-4	TGCGCCAGCAGCTTAACGGTCGGACTCGAAAAACTGTTTTTT	CASSLTVGLEKLFF
TRBV29-1	many	.	TRBJ2-7	TGCAGCGTTGAGGAGGGACTGTCCTACGAGCAGTACTTC	CSVEEGLSYEQYF
TRBV28	.	TRBD1	TRBJ1-3	TGTGCCAGCAGTAAGGACAGGAGTTACTCTGGAAAAACCATATATTTT	CASSKDRSYSGKTIYF
TRBV9	many	TRBD1	TRBJ2-6	TGTGCCAGCAGCGTCCGCCTAGACAGGGTTGGGGCCAACGTCCTGACTTTC	CASSVRLDRVGANVLTF
TRBV20-1	many	.	TRBJ1-1	TGCAGTGCCTCGACTCCACCGGGGAACACTGAAGCTTTCTTT	CSASTPPGNTEAFF
TRBV6-1	.	.	TRBJ2-1	TGTGGATCACGCACATACAATGAGCAGTTCTTC	CGSRTYNEQFF
TRBV12-3/TRBV12-4	many	.	TRBJ1-3	TGTGCCAGCAGAAGTGAGCTCTCTGGAAACACCATATATTTT	CASRSELSGNTIYF
TRBV5-1	many	.	TRBJ1-1	TGCGCCAGCAGCTTGGAGACACCATGGAACACTGAAGCTTTCTTT	CASSLETPWNTEAFF
TRBV20-1	many	.	TRBJ2-1	TGCAGTGGGAGTAGGGAGGACAATGAGCAGTTCTTC	CSGSREDNEQFF
TRBV12-3/TRBV12-4	many	.	TRBJ2-7	TGTGCCAGCAGCGGGACATACAGCTCCTACGAGCAGTACTTC	CASSGTYSSYEQYF
TRBV12-3/TRBV12-4	many	.	TRBJ2-2	TGTGCCAGCAGTAACCAGAGAGGCGGGGAGCTGTTTTTT	CASSNQRGGELFF
TRBV5-1	many	.	TRBJ2-5	TGCGCCAGCAGCTTGTCAGGGACGGAGACCCAGTACTTC	CASSLSGTETQYF
TRBV7-9	few	.	TRBJ1-2	TGTGCCAGCAGCCCGGCCGCTAACTATGGCTACACCTTC	CASSPAANYGYTF
TRBV15	few	.	TRBJ1-3	TGTGCCACCAGCAGAGGCGAGGTATTCTCTGGAAACACCATATATTTT	CATSRGEVFSGNTIYF
TRBV7-3	many	.	TRBJ1-1	TGTGCCAGCAGCTTAACGGGGGGCCCCGACACTGAAGCTTTCTTT	CASSLTGGPDTEAFF
TRBV7-2	many	TRBD1	TRBJ2-4	TGTGCCAGCAGCCAACGACAGGGGGCGTGGGGGGCCAAAAACATTCAGTACTTC	CASSQRQGAWGAKNIQYF